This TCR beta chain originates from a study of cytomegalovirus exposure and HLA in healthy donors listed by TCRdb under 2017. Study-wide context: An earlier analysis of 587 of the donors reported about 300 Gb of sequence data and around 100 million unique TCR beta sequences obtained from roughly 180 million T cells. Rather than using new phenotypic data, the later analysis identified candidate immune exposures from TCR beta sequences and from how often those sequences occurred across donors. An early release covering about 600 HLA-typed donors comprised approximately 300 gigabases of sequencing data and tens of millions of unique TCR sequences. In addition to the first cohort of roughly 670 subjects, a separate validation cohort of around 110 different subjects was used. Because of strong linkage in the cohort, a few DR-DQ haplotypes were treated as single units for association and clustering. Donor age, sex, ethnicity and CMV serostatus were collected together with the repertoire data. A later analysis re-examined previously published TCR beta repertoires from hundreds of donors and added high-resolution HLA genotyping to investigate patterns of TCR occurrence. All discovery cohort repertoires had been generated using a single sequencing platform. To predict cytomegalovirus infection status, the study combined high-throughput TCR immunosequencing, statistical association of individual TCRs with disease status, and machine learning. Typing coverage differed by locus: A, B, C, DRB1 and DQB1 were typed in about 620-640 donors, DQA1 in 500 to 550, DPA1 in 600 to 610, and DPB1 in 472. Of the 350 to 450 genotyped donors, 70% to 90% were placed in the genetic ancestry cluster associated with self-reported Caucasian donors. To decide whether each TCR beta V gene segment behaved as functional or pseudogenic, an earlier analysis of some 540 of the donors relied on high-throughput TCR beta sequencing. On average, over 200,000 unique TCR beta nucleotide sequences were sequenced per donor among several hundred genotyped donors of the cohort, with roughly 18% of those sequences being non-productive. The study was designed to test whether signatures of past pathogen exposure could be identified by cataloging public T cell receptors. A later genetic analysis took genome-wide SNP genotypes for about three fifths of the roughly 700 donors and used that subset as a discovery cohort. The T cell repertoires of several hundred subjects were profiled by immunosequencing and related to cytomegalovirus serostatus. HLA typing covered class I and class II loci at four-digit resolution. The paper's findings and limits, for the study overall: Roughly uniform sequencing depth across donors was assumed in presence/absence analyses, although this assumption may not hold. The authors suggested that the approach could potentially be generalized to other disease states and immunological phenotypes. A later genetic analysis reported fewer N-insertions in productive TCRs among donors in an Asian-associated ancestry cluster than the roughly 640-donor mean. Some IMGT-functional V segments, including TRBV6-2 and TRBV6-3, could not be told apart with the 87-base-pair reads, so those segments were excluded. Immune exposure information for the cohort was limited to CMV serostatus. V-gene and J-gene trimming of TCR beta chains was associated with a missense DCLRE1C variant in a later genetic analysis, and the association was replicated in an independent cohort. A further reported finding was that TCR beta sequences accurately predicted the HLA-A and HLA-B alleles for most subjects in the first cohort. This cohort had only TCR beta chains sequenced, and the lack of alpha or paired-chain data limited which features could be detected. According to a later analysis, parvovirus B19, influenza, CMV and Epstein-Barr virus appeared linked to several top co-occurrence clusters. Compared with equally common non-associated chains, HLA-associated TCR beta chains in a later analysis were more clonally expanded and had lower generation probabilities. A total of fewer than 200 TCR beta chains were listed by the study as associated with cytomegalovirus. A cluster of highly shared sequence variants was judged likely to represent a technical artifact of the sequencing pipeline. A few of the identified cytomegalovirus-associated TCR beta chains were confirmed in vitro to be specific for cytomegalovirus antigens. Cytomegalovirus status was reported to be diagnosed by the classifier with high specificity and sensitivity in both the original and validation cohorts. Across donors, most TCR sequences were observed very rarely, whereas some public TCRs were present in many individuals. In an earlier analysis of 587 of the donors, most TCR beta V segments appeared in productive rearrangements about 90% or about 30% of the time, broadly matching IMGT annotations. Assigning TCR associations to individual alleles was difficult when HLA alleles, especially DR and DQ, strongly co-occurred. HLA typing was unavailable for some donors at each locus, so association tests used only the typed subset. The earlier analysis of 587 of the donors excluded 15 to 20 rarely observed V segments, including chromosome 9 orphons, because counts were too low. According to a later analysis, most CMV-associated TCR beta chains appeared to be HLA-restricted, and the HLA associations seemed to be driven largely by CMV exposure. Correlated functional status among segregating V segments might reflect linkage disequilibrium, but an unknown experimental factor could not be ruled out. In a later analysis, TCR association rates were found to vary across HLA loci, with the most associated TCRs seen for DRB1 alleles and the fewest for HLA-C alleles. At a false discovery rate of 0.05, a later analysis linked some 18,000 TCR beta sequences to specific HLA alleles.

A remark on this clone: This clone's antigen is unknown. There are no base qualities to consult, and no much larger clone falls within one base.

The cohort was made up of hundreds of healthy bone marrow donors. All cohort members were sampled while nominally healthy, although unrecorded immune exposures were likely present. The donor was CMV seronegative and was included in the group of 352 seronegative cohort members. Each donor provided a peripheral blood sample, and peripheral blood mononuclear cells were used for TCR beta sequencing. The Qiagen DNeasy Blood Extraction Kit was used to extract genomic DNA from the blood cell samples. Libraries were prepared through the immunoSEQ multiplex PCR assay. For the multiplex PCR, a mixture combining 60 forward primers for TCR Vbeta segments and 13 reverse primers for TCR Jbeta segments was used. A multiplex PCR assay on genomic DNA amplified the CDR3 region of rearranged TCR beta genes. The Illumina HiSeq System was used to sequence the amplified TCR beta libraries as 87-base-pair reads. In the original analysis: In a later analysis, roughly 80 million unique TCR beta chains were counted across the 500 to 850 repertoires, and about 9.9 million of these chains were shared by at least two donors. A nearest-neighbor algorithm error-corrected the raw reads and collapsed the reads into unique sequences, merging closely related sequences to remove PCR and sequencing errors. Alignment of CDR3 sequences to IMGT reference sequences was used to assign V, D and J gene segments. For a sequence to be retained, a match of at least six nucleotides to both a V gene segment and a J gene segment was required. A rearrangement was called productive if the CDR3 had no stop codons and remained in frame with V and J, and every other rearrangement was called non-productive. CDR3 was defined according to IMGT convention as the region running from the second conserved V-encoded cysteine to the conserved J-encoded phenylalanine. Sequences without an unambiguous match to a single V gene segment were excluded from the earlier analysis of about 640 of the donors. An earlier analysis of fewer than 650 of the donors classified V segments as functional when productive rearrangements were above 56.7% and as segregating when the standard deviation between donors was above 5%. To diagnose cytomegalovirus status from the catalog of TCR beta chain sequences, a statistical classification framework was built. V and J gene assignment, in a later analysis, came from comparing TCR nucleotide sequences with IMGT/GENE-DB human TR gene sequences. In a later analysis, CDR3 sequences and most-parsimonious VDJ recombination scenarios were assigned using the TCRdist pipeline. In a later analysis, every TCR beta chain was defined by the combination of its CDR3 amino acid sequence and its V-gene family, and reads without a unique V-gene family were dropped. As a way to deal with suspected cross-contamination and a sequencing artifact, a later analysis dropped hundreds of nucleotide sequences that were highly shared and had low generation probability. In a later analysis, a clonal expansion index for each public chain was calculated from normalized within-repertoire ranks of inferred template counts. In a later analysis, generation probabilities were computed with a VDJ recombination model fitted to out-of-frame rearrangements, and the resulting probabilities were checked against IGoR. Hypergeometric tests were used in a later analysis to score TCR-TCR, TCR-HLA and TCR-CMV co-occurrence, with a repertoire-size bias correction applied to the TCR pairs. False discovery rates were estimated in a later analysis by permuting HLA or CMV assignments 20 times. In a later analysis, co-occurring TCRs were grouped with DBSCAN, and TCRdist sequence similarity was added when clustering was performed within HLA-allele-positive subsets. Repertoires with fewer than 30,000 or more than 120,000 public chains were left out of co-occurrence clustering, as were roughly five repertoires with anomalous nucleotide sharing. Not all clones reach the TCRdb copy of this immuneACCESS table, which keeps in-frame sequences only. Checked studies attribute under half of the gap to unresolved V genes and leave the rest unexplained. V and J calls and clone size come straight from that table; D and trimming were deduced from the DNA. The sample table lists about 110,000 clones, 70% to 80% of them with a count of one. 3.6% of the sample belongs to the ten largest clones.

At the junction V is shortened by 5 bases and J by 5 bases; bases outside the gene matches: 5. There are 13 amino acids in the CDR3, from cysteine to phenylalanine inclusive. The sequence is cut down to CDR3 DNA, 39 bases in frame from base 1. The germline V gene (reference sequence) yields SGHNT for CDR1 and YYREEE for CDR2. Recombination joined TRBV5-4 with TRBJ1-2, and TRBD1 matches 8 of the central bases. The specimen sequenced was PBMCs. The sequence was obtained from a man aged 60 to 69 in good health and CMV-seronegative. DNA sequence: TGTGCCAGCAGTTTGACAGGGGCTTATGGCTACACCTTC. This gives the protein CASSLTGAYGYTF.